This T cell receptor (beta chain) was captured by sequencing in a study of blood T cell repertoires in COVID-19. For the study at large: Acute and convalescent COVID-19 samples came from the United States, Italy and Spain. From T cells, B-cell-depleted T cells, or PBMCs came the material, which was cDNA or gDNA.

In the original analysis: Quantification of nucleated cells was approximated via reference gene primer amplification. Clones were sequenced by immunoSEQ multiplex PCR, and TCRdb holds only the in-frame ones, with some missing. That table gives V, J and clone size, and the DNA gave D and trimming. The top ten clones hold approximately 4.7% of a sample with some 68,000 clones, 80% to 90% of them seen once. V dropped 7 bases and J dropped 10; count of bases not matched to a gene: 10. The CDR3 totals 13 residues. Germline values: CDR1 MDHEN, CDR2 SYDVKM. This rearrangement joins TRBV28 to TRBJ2-7; 10 nucleotides line up with TRBD2. This TCR was sampled from a man between 45 and 60 years old with active COVID-19. The sample consisted of peripheral blood. The CDR3 here is CASTKRTSGSQYF. The CDR3, as DNA: TGTGCCAGCACCAAACGGACTAGCGGTAGTCAGTACTTC.